Here is one TCR beta chain with its context. What it binds is not known. This specimen belongs to a study of blood T cells in healthy people across ages. Aged roughly 6 to 95, donors were systemically healthy Caucasians from Russia. A sample-barcoded 5' primer and a J-beta primer mix were used in a second PCR of about 7 to 11 cycles. One entry per CDR3 protein results from TCRdb running MiXCR on the 5' RACE reads. The table includes over a million distinct CDR3 sequences, 40% to 55% detected once. This CDR3 spans 15 amino acids. Trimming removed 4 bases from V and 5 bases from J; junction bases left unmatched: 10. Germline-derived CDR1 and CDR2 are SGHRS and YFSETQ. The study's findings and limits: Any changes in expanded clonotypes were possibly confounded, as donor CMV status remained unknown.

The sample taken for sequencing was blood. This clonotype was obtained from a woman aged 60-75 years in good health. V gene TRBV5-1 combines with J gene TRBJ2-7; 9 nucleotides agree with TRBD1. CDR3 sequence reads: CASSEGQGIFHEQYF. The CDR3 DNA reads TGCGCCAGCAGCGAAGGACAGGGGATTTTCCACGAGCAGTACTTC. Using reference TRBV5-1 and TRBJ2-7 for the parts outside the CDR3, the full variable domain is KAGVTQTPRYLIKTRGQQVTLSCSPISGHRSVSWYQQTPGQGLQFLFEYFSETQRNKGNFPGRFSGRQFSNSRSEMNVSTLELGDSALYLCASSEGQGIFHEQYFGPGTRLTVT.